The 7 T cell receptor beta chains presented below share a single source sample, sequenced in a study of vaccination and CD4 T cells after COVID-19. Sequencing of the DNA from cultured CD4+ T cells was carried out with the Oncomine TCR Beta short-read assay. Each CDR3 protein is one row after TCRdb ran MiXCR on the PCR reads. The table includes 15,000 or so distinct CDR3 sequences, around 55% detected once. Time point given: late sampling 161 to 241 days after vaccination in a few convalescent patients. Treatment denoted: approximately nine-day PBMC culture with coronavirus spike peptide pools or control peptides (ViraFEST assay). Antigens of these TCRs are unknown. The sequences come from CD4+ T cells from blood, cultured in vitro, collected about 7 months after SARS-CoV-2 vaccination. The receptors here all came from a human donor who had recovered from COVID-19.

The rearrangement joins TRBV7-9 to TRBJ2-1; D is perhaps TRBD1 or TRBD2 (7 bases each). CDR1 is SEHNR and CDR2 is FQNEAQ in the germline V gene (reference sequence). The CDR3 runs to 17 residues. Trimming cost V 6 bases and J 5 bases, with 23 bases left between them. This CDR3 is CASRGGVWAGEDNEQFF. The CDR3 region has the DNA TGTGCCAGCAGAGGGGGCGTGTGGGCGGGAGAAGACAATGAGCAGTTCTTC.

V gene TRBV20-1 combines with J gene TRBJ2-7, with D possibly matching TRBD2 (5 bases). The V and J ends lost 0 bases and 0 bases respectively, with 12 bases between them. Germline values: CDR1 DFQATT, CDR2 SNEGSKA (reference sequence). There are 15 residues in the CDR3. CDR3 sequence reads: CSARDFQRNSYEQYF. In DNA, the CDR3 is TGCAGTGCTAGAGATTTCCAGCGGAACTCCTACGAGCAGTACTTC.

V gene TRBV10-3 combines with J gene TRBJ1-1; D uncertain. V was pared by 2 bases and J by 0 bases, with 4 bases between. The CDR3 is 13 amino acids. Germline loops: CDR1 ENHRY, CDR2 SYGVKD. The chain's CDR3 is CAISELLNTEAFF. CDR3 coding DNA: TGTGCCATCAGTGAGCTCTTGAACACTGAAGCTTTCTTT.

The chain is built from TRBV6-5 and TRBJ1-5, with D perhaps matching TRBD1 (5 bases). Germline V gene lookup returns CDR1 MNHEY and CDR2 SVGAGI. This CDR3 region has 13 residues. V was pared by 4 bases and J by 3 bases, with 7 bases between. The CDR3 DNA follows: TGTGCCAGCAGTTCGGGGGTCAATCAGCCCCAGCATTTT. It specifies CASSSGVNQPQHF.

The rearrangement uses TRBV20-1 and TRBJ2-3; D is possibly TRBD1 (6 bases). V lost 3 bases and J 2 bases, leaving 15 bases between the germline ends. This CDR3 comprises 15 residues. Germline CDR1 is DFQATT and CDR2 is SNEGSKA (reference sequence). The CDR3 DNA reads TGCAGTGCTAGTATCAACAGGGAACACACAGATACGCAGTATTTT. It is translated as CSASINREHTDTQYF.

V usage is TRBV2 and J usage is TRBJ2-7; a weak D match, TRBD1 (5 bases). CDR3 length equals 14 residues. Trimming left V 8 bases short and J 2 bases short, with 16 bases between. The germline V gene has CDR1 SNHLY and CDR2 FYNNEI. This CDR3 is CASLHRTAAYEQYF. As DNA, the CDR3 is TGTGCCAGCCTGCACAGGACGGCGGCCTACGAGCAGTACTTC.

Comment on this clonotype: A junction boundary mismatches the germline segment, possibly from a read error. The chain joins TRBV7-7 to TRBJ2-3; unclear D gene. The CDR3 loop spans 14 amino acids. Germline V CDR1 and CDR2: SSHAT, FNYEAQ (reference sequence). Here the CDR3 reads CASSPAPVTDTQYF. The CDR3 DNA sequence: TGTGCTAGCAGCCCGGCTCCCGTCACAGATACGCAGTATTTT. The complete variable domain, with remaining parts taken from reference TRBV7-7 and TRBJ2-3, reads GAGVSQSPRYKVTKRGQDVTLRCDPISSHATLYWYQQALGQGPEFLTYFNYEAQPDKSGLPSDRFSAERPEGSISTLTIQRTEQRDSAMYRCASSPAPVTDTQYFGPGTRLTVL.